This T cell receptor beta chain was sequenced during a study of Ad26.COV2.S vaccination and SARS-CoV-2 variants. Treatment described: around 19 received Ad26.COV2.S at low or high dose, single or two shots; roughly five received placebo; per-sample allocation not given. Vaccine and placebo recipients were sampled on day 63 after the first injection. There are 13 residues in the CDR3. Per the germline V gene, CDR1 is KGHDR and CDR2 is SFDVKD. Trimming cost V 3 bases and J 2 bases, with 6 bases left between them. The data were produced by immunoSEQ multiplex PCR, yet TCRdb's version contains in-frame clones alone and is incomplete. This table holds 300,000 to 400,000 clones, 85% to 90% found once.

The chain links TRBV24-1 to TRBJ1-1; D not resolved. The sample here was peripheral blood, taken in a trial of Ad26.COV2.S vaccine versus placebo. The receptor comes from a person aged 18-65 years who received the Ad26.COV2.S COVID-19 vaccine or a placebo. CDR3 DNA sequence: TGTGCCACCAGTGATGCAGGAAACACTGAAGCTTTCTTT. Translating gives CATSDAGNTEAFF.